Sequencing of this TCR beta chain was carried out in a study of shared clonotypes between healthy human individuals. Study information: The cohort had a couple of women and three men, ages 18 to 49. Every donor yielded three CD4 naive, three CD4 memory, two CD8 naive and one CD8 memory plate.

V lost 3 bases to trimming and J lost 7 bases; unmatched junction nucleotides: 13. This CDR3 has 16 residues. Germline-derived CDR1 and CDR2 are KGHSH and LQKENI. On this clone: The antigen is undetermined.

Findings of the study overall: Rarefaction indicated that sorted-subset sequencing remained incomplete although depth was large.

This table comes from immunoSEQ multiplex PCR, and its TCRdb copy is limited to in-frame clones, with some not included. The sample includes some 1.5 million clones, roughly 98% of them seen just once. The clonotype was recovered from a man aged 30 to 45 in good health. Source material: naive CD4+ T cells sorted from blood. Described subset: CD45RA+ positively selected. The V call is TRBV18, the J call TRBJ2-7, with 9 positions matching TRBD1. In DNA, the CDR3 is TGTGCCAGCTCACCGTACCGGGACAGGGTTACCGGGGAGCAGTACTTC. Its translation: CASSPYRDRVTGEQYF. Based on the CDR3 plus reference TRBV18 and TRBJ2-7, the full variable domain is NAGVMQNPRHLVRRRGQEARLRCSPMKGHSHVYWYRQLPEEGLKFMVYLQKENIIDESGMPKERFSAEFPKEGPSILRIQQVVRGDSAAYFCASSPYRDRVTGEQYFGPGTRLTVT.